What follows are 8 T cell receptor beta chains derived from one specimen sequenced in a study of CD8+CD57+ T cells in acquired aplastic anemia listed by TCRdb under 2018. The listed sequencing device is Illumina HiSeq 2000. TCR beta VDJ combination and CDR3 sequence profiling used genomic DNA as the template. TCRdb reprocessed the public reads (quality trimming at Q25 with fastp, clone calling with MiXCR) and kept in-frame beta chains. Rows with one shared CDR3 protein collapse into an entry with the most common genes and DNA. Here the sample has about 48,000 distinct CDR3 sequences; about 73% occur a single time. The ten largest clones take up about a third of the sample. Material: sorted CD4+, CD8+, or CD8+CD57+ T cells (not recorded which) from PBMCs. The source is a human donor in good health, serving as a control.

V usage is TRBV7-2 and J usage is TRBJ1-2; no clear D gene. Germline V gene data show CDR1 as SGHTA and CDR2 as FQGNSA. The CDR3 has 12 residues. V dropped 3 bases and J dropped 8 bases, with 10 bases sitting between them. The CDR3 is CASSFPRRGYTF. In DNA form, the CDR3 reads TGTGCCAGCAGCTTTCCGAGGCGGGGCTACACCTTC.

In regard to this clonotype: One end of the junction varies from germline; a read error may be responsible. The V gene is TRBV20-1, the J gene TRBJ1-2, with 8 positions matching TRBD1. The CDR3 consists of 13 residues. CDR1 is DFQATT, CDR2 SNEGSKA, per germline (reference sequence). This CDR3 is CSAPDRGSYGHTF. CDR3 DNA sequence: TGCAGTGCTCCCGACAGGGGTAGCTATGGCCACACCTTC.

The CDR3 region is CAISGRAGASYEQYF. The CDR3 DNA follows: TGTGCCATCAGTGGGAGAGCAGGGGCCTCCTACGAGCAGTACTTC. The chain recombines TRBV10-3 with TRBJ2-7; a possible D gene is TRBD1 (6 bases). Germline-derived CDR1 and CDR2 are ENHRY and SYGVKD. The germline V and J ends were trimmed by 4 bases and 0 bases, with 13 bases remaining between them. This CDR3 has 15 amino acids.

V and J are TRBV19 and TRBJ2-5; TRBD2 is a possible D gene (6 bases). This CDR3 comprises 13 residues. V lost 4 bases, J lost 5 bases, and 11 bases lay in between. The germline CDR1 and CDR2 sequences are LNHDA and SQIVND (reference sequence). The DNA of the CDR3 is TGTGCCAGTAGTAAGGAGGGTTTGGAGACCCAGTACTTC. Its translation: CASSKEGLETQYF.

In this sample, this clonotype turned up many times. A much more abundant neighbour one base away suggests this may be a read error. The chain links TRBV20-1 to TRBJ2-2; TRBD2 agrees at 14 bases. Germline values: CDR1 DFQATT, CDR2 SNEGSKA (reference sequence). CDR3 size: 15 residues. J was trimmed by 6 bases and V by 2 bases; bases with no gene match: 2. CDR3 loop: CSARPTSGGAGELFF. The CDR3 DNA is TGCAGTGCTAGACCGACTAGCGGGGGGGCCGGGGAGCTGTTTTTT.

The V gene is TRBV2, the J gene TRBJ2-5; TRBD1 matches at 8 bases. Per the germline V gene, CDR1 is SNHLY and CDR2 is FYNNEI. The CDR3 has 14 amino acids. The V gene end was trimmed by 6 bases and the J gene end by 4 bases; junction bases not matched to a gene: 7. CDR3 sequence (DNA): TGTGCCAGCAGCTTAGCACAGGGGGGAGAGACCCAGTACTTC. Protein sequence: CASSLAQGGETQYF. Filled out from reference TRBV2 and TRBJ2-5, the complete variable domain reads EPEVTQTPSHQVTQMGQEVILRCVPISNHLYFYWYRQILGQKVEFLVSFYNNEISEKSEIFDDQFSVERPDGSNFTLKIRSTKLEDSAMYFCASSLAQGGETQYFGPGTRLLVL.

This clonotype was picked up a small number of times. The chain links TRBV2 to TRBJ1-1; the match to TRBD1 covers 7 bases. J lost 4 bases, V lost 2 bases, and 7 bases had no gene match. The germline V gene encodes CDR1 SNHLY and CDR2 FYNNEI. CDR3 length equals 15 residues. In nucleotides, the CDR3 is TGTGCCAGCAGTGAACGTTCGGCAGGGGGCACTGAAGCTTTCTTT. This gives the protein CASSERSAGGTEAFF.

The V call is TRBV7-9, the J call TRBJ2-7, with a tentative D call TRBD2 (5 bases). The CDR3 is made up of 13 amino acids. Trimming shortened V by 5 bases and J by 4 bases, and 12 bases separated the two germline ends. The germline V gene encodes CDR1 SEHNR and CDR2 FQNEAQ (reference sequence). CDR3: CASSQAPGYEQYF. The CDR3 nucleotides are TGTGCCAGCAGCCAAGCCCCGGGGTACGAGCAGTACTTC.